The present entry profiles one T cell receptor (beta chain) with its context. Its matching antigen is unknown. The sample belongs to a study of cytomegalovirus exposure and HLA in healthy donors. Regarding the study as a whole: Cytomegalovirus status was reportedly diagnosed by the classifier with high specificity and sensitivity. Across HLA loci, a later analysis found differing TCR association rates, with DRB1 most and HLA-C fewest. What a later analysis reportedly showed was that an Asian-associated ancestry cluster had fewer N-insertions than the approximately 670-donor mean.

The V gene end was trimmed by 0 bases and the J gene end by 0 bases; junction bases not matched to a gene: 7. This CDR3 spans 18 amino acids. CDR1 and CDR2 from the germline V gene are SGDLS and YYNGEE. Vbeta (60) and Jbeta (13) primers were used in the PCR. Sequenced by immunoSEQ multiplex PCR; TCRdb stores in-frame clones only, minus some. In the table there are some 92,000 clones, under 85% of which are singletons. The clonotype originates from a man younger than 40 in good health and CMV-seronegative. The source material was PBMCs. The genes are TRBV9 and TRBJ2-3, with 10 bases lining up with TRBD2. The CDR3 coding sequence is TGTGCCAGCAGCGTAGACCCTAGCGGGGGCCCTAGCACAGATACGCAGTATTTT. Amino acids: CASSVDPSGGPSTDTQYF.